These T cell receptor beta chains were read from a single sample in a study of OX40 agonist ivuxolimab in advanced cancers. The method was immunoSEQ multiplex PCR; TCRdb's version includes in-frame clones alone and lacks a portion of them. This table holds 85,000 to 100,000 clones, approximately 94% found once. This sample comprised CD4+ or CD8+ T cells sorted from blood, obtained in a trial of the OX40 agonist ivuxolimab. Source of these receptors: an adult with an advanced solid tumor such as melanoma, head and neck, liver or kidney cancer. Each CDR3 is given with its conserved first and last residue. D genes are given only for firm matches. A clone size is listed for some rows: how often the clone was seen (once, few, many), or a class if it is expanded.

D: TRBD2; size: .; length: 14; J: TRBJ2-4; V: TRBV4-2; CDR3: CASSLSGGPHIQYF; DNA: TGTGCCAGCAGCTTAAGCGGGGGGCCGCACATTCAGTACTTC
D: .; size: .; length: 13; J: TRBJ2-4; V: TRBV5-6; CDR3: CASSFGGENIQYF; DNA: TGTGCCAGCAGCTTTGGTGGGGAAAACATTCAGTACTTC
D: TRBD1; size: .; length: 14; J: TRBJ2-1; V: TRBV5-1; CDR3: CASSLGQGYNEQFF; DNA: TGCGCCAGCAGCTTGGGACAGGGGTACAATGAGCAGTTCTTC
D: TRBD1; size: .; length: 13; J: TRBJ1-2; V: TRBV7-2; CDR3: CASSATGADGYTF; DNA: TGTGCCAGCAGCGCCACAGGGGCGGATGGCTACACCTTC
D: .; size: once; length: 13; J: TRBJ2-1; V: TRBV9; CDR3: CASSVNNYNEQFF; DNA: TGTGCCAGCAGCGTTAACAACTACAATGAGCAGTTCTTC
D: .; size: .; length: 15; J: TRBJ2-4; V: TRBV28; CDR3: CASTASGLAKNIQYF; DNA: TGTGCCAGCACCGCGTCCGGTCTAGCCAAAAACATTCAGTACTTC
D: .; size: few; length: 15; J: TRBJ1-6; V: TRBV9; CDR3: CASSVEGLVSSPLHF; DNA: TGTGCCAGCAGCGTAGAGGGACTGGTGAGCTCACCCCTCCACTTT
D: .; size: .; length: 13; J: TRBJ1-2; V: TRBV7-2; CDR3: CASSPRQLYGYTF; DNA: TGTGCCAGCAGCCCCCGTCAACTCTATGGCTACACCTTC
D: .; size: .; length: 15; J: TRBJ2-3; V: TRBV5-1; CDR3: CASRPDGSSTDTQYF; DNA: TGCGCCAGCAGACCTGACGGCTCTAGCACAGATACGCAGTATTTT
D: TRBD2; size: .; length: 14; J: TRBJ2-7; V: TRBV5-1; CDR3: CASSLGTSRAEQYF; DNA: TGCGCCAGCAGCTTGGGGACTAGCAGGGCCGAGCAGTACTTC
D: .; size: .; length: 14; J: TRBJ2-3; V: TRBV6-5; CDR3: CASRPSGNTDTQYF; DNA: TGTGCCAGCAGACCCTCCGGGAACACAGATACGCAGTATTTT
D: .; size: .; length: 13; J: TRBJ1-4; V: TRBV29-1; CDR3: CSVADPSDEKLFF; DNA: TGCAGCGTTGCGGACCCCAGCGATGAAAAACTGTTTTTT
D: TRBD1; size: .; length: 15; J: TRBJ2-7; V: TRBV5-1; CDR3: CASSYDRGRAYEQYF; DNA: TGCGCCAGCAGCTACGACAGGGGGCGAGCCTACGAGCAGTACTTC
D: TRBD1; size: few; length: 17; J: TRBJ1-1; V: TRBV14; CDR3: CASTGKGTGKLGTEAFF; DNA: TGTGCCAGCACCGGGAAGGGGACAGGGAAATTGGGCACTGAAGCTTTCTTT
D: .; size: .; length: 13; J: TRBJ2-1; V: TRBV2; CDR3: CASTVRAGNEQFF; DNA: TGTGCCAGCACGGTGCGGGCGGGCAATGAGCAGTTCTTC
D: .; size: .; length: 18; J: TRBJ1-6; V: TRBV7-6; CDR3: CASSSSSTASSYNSPLHF; DNA: TGTGCCAGCAGCTCAAGTAGTACGGCCAGCTCCTATAATTCACCCCTCCACTTT
D: .; size: .; length: 15; J: TRBJ2-2; V: TRBV7-3; CDR3: CASSFGTPNTGELFF; DNA: TGTGCCAGCAGCTTTGGGACACCGAACACCGGGGAGCTGTTTTTT
D: .; size: .; length: 14; J: TRBJ2-5; V: TRBV6-6; CDR3: CASRVTGIQETQYF; DNA: TGTGCCAGCAGAGTAACAGGGATTCAAGAGACCCAGTACTTC
D: .; size: .; length: 14; J: TRBJ2-2; V: TRBV6-5; CDR3: CASSYSSITGELFF; DNA: TGTGCCAGCAGTTACTCGTCCATCACCGGGGAGCTGTTTTTT
D: TRBD1; size: .; length: 13; J: TRBJ2-5; V: TRBV19; CDR3: CASSGQGQETQYF; DNA: TGTGCCAGTAGTGGACAGGGGCAAGAGACCCAGTACTTC
D: .; size: .; length: 16; J: TRBJ1-2; V: TRBV2; CDR3: CASSESGRRANYGYTF; DNA: TGTGCCAGCAGTGAATCCGGACGGAGAGCTAACTATGGCTACACCTTC
D: .; size: .; length: 12; J: TRBJ2-7; V: TRBV11-3; CDR3: CASSFAGKEQYF; DNA: TGTGCCAGCAGCTTTGCAGGGAAGGAGCAGTACTTC
D: .; size: .; length: 14; J: TRBJ1-5; V: TRBV7-8; CDR3: CASSPQGDRQPQHF; DNA: TGTGCCAGCAGCCCACAGGGCGACCGTCAGCCCCAGCATTTT
D: TRBD1; size: .; length: 14; J: TRBJ1-2; V: TRBV25-1; CDR3: CASSEWDSNYGYTF; DNA: TGTGCCAGCAGTGAATGGGACAGCAACTATGGCTACACCTTC
D: TRBD1; size: few; length: 15; J: TRBJ1-6; V: TRBV7-2; CDR3: CASSPQGGAESPLHF; DNA: TGTGCCAGCAGCCCCCAGGGGGGCGCGGAGTCACCCCTCCACTTT
D: .; size: .; length: 13; J: TRBJ2-7; V: TRBV5-4; CDR3: CASSGPSGAEQYF; DNA: TGTGCCAGCAGCGGCCCCTCGGGGGCCGAGCAGTACTTC
D: TRBD2; size: .; length: 19; J: TRBJ2-3; V: TRBV19; CDR3: CASSIEASGGHTLTDTQYF; DNA: TGTGCCAGTAGTATCGAAGCTAGCGGGGGCCACACCCTCACAGATACGCAGTATTTT
D: TRBD2; size: .; length: 20; J: TRBJ2-1; V: TRBV19; CDR3: CASRSAELAGLSSSYNEQFF; DNA: TGTGCCAGTAGATCCGCAGAGCTAGCGGGGTTATCAAGCTCCTACAATGAGCAGTTCTTC
D: .; size: .; length: 15; J: TRBJ1-4; V: TRBV19; CDR3: CASSNGITLSEKLFF; DNA: TGTGCCAGTAGTAACGGAATCACCCTAAGTGAAAAACTGTTTTTT
D: .; size: .; length: 12; J: TRBJ2-5; V: TRBV7-6; CDR3: CAGSQWRETQYF; DNA: TGTGCCGGCAGCCAATGGAGGGAGACCCAGTACTTC
D: .; size: once; length: 12; J: TRBJ2-4; V: TRBV12-5; CDR3: CASGLDGNIQYF; DNA: TGTGCTAGTGGACTAGACGGAAACATTCAGTACTTC
D: TRBD1; size: few; length: 15; J: TRBJ2-3; V: TRBV9; CDR3: CASSVNQGVRDTQYF; DNA: TGTGCCAGCAGCGTCAACCAGGGGGTCCGAGATACGCAGTATTTT
D: .; size: .; length: 16; J: TRBJ1-6; V: TRBV19; CDR3: CASRYAGGGNNSPLHF; DNA: TGTGCCAGTAGATATGCAGGCGGGGGTAACAATTCACCCCTCCACTTT
D: TRBD2; size: .; length: 15; J: TRBJ2-5; V: TRBV6-1; CDR3: CASYLGASGEETQYF; DNA: TGTGCCTCCTACCTGGGGGCTAGCGGGGAAGAGACCCAGTACTTC
D: TRBD1; size: .; length: 16; J: TRBJ1-4; V: TRBV7-2; CDR3: CASSLVGQGANEKLFF; DNA: TGTGCCAGCAGCTTAGTTGGACAGGGGGCTAATGAAAAACTGTTTTTT
D: .; size: .; length: 13; J: TRBJ1-2; V: TRBV19; CDR3: CASSSRAHYGYTF; DNA: TGTGCCAGTAGTTCGAGGGCCCACTATGGCTACACCTTC
D: .; size: .; length: 13; J: TRBJ2-5; V: TRBV5-8; CDR3: CASSFDHKGTQYF; DNA: TGTGCCAGCAGCTTTGACCATAAAGGGACCCAGTACTTC
D: TRBD1; size: .; length: 15; J: TRBJ1-6; V: TRBV6-1; CDR3: CASRTRDSGNSPLHF; DNA: TGTGCCAGCCGCACACGGGACAGTGGGAATTCACCCCTCCACTTT
D: TRBD1; size: .; length: 16; J: TRBJ1-4; V: TRBV6-6; CDR3: CASSPASGTGDEKLFF; DNA: TGTGCCAGCAGTCCCGCATCCGGGACAGGGGATGAAAAACTGTTTTTT
D: .; size: .; length: 11; J: TRBJ1-2; V: TRBV28; CDR3: CASRTRDGYTF; DNA: TGTGCCAGCAGGACCAGGGACGGCTACACCTTC
D: .; size: .; length: 15; J: TRBJ1-3; V: TRBV19; CDR3: CASSAQPSRGNTIYF; DNA: TGTGCCAGTAGTGCGCAGCCAAGTCGAGGAAACACCATATATTTT
D: .; size: once; length: 16; J: TRBJ2-7; V: TRBV7-2; CDR3: CASSLAGGGSSYEQYF; DNA: TGTGCCAGCAGCTTAGCGGGAGGGGGGAGCTCCTACGAGCAGTACTTC
D: TRBD1; size: .; length: 15; J: TRBJ1-2; V: TRBV6-5; CDR3: CASSYSTGMPFGYTF; DNA: TGTGCCAGCAGTTACTCGACAGGGATGCCGTTTGGCTACACCTTC
D: .; size: .; length: 16; J: TRBJ2-7; V: TRBV4-3; CDR3: CASSQEGRFGSYEQYF; DNA: TGCGCCAGCAGCCAAGAAGGACGATTCGGCTCCTACGAGCAGTACTTC
D: .; size: .; length: 14; J: TRBJ2-1; V: TRBV7-7; CDR3: CASSSTEAEGEQFF; DNA: TGTGCCAGCAGCTCGACAGAGGCGGAGGGTGAGCAGTTCTTC
D: .; size: .; length: 15; J: TRBJ1-1; V: TRBV7-2; CDR3: CASSSDLGRNTEAFF; DNA: TGTGCCAGCAGTTCTGACCTGGGGAGGAACACTGAAGCTTTCTTT
D: TRBD1; size: .; length: 16; J: TRBJ1-5; V: TRBV11-3; CDR3: CASSLFEGARYQPQHF; DNA: TGTGCCAGCAGCTTATTCGAGGGGGCGCGTTATCAGCCCCAGCATTTT
D: .; size: .; length: 15; J: TRBJ1-4; V: TRBV18; CDR3: CASSPRVGTNEKLFF; DNA: TGTGCCAGCTCACCAAGGGTGGGAACTAATGAAAAACTGTTTTTT
D: TRBD2; size: .; length: 15; J: TRBJ2-7; V: TRBV4-1; CDR3: CASSQELAGTLGQYF; DNA: TGCGCCAGCAGCCAAGAACTAGCGGGGACCCTGGGGCAGTACTTC
D: TRBD1; size: .; length: 19; J: TRBJ2-2; V: TRBV5-6; CDR3: CASSPGRQSGTGFAGELFF; DNA: TGTGCCAGCAGCCCGGGGCGCCAATCCGGGACAGGGTTTGCCGGGGAGCTGTTTTTT
D: TRBD1; size: .; length: 15; J: TRBJ1-5; V: TRBV6-5; CDR3: CASRSGGGGNQPQHF; DNA: TGTGCCAGCAGATCAGGGGGCGGTGGCAATCAGCCCCAGCATTTT
D: TRBD1; size: few; length: 15; J: TRBJ2-1; V: TRBV28; CDR3: CASSSTGTERNEQFF; DNA: TGTGCCAGCAGTTCTACCGGGACAGAGAGAAATGAGCAGTTCTTC
D: TRBD1; size: .; length: 18; J: TRBJ2-5; V: TRBV15; CDR3: CATRTGTGTSWGQETQYF; DNA: TGTGCCACCAGGACCGGGACAGGTACTTCATGGGGTCAGGAGACCCAGTACTTC